This T cell receptor (beta chain) was found in a study of blood T cell repertoires in COVID-19 (TCRdb year 2020). Context from the whole study: Collaborator samples came from the United States, Italy and Spain and covered acute and convalescent phases of COVID-19. The dataset comprised deeply sampled blood TCRbeta repertoires from subjects exposed to, actively infected with, or recovered from COVID-19. Nearly every sample came with metadata listing a de-identified subject ID, COVID-19 status, age in years and sex. The samples were drawn from the first 160 participants of the ongoing ImmuneRACE study and from 1,200 or so subjects provided by 6 global collaborators. The material from the prospective study consisted of cDNA or gDNA derived from T cells, B-cell-depleted T cells, or PBMCs. Where HLA class I and class II types were available, the types were taken from metadata supplied by the sample provider, not from assay-based typing. The repertoires were made available in a free public database intended to serve as a resource for research on the immune response to SARS-CoV-2.

Results the study describes overall, beyond this receptor: How much clinical and demographic metadata was included differed by source and by participant, and the metadata was provided uncurated.

TCRbeta CDR3 regions were amplified from genomic DNA by means of the immunoSEQ Assay, a bias-controlled multiplex PCR. Regarding the original processing steps: Nucleated cell counts per sample were estimated from amplification of reference gene primers within the assay. To quantify the absolute abundance of each unique TCRbeta CDR3 rearrangement, sequence reads were collapsed and filtered. For each sample, productive Simpson clonality was calculated as the square root of Simpson's diversity index over productive rearrangements. In its TCRdb copy, this immuneACCESS table keeps in-frame sequences only and misses some clones. Where compared with another copy, unresolved V genes explain less than half of these, and the others have no known cause. V and J calls and clone size are copied from that table; D and trimming were computed from the DNA. This sample comprises a few hundred thousand clones, just over 85% of them detected only once. Of the sample, around 3% is held by the ten largest clones.

This clone was counted a few times. Its antigen target is currently unknown. Nothing much larger sits one base from this clone, and base qualities are not available. For CDR1 and CDR2, the germline V gene lists LGHNA and YSLEER. The CDR3 has 16 amino acids, counting the end cysteine and phenylalanine. CDR3 DNA is the only sequence kept; it has 48 bases, read in frame from the first base. Relative to germline, V is missing 1 base and J is missing 1 base, with 6 bases of the junction outside any gene match. Collaborating institutions collected whole blood in K2EDTA tubes following their own protocols. For TCRbeta analysis, collaborator samples were shipped as frozen whole blood, as isolated PBMCs, or as DNA extracted from either sample type.

The sequencing sample was made of peripheral blood. The chain is encoded by TRBV4-3 joined to TRBJ1-1; TRBD1 agrees with 7 junctional bases. This TCR came from a woman aged 25 to 39 with active or convalescent COVID-19. The DNA sequence is as follows: TGCGCCAGCAGCCAAGCTACAGGGGTCGGGAACACTGAAGCTTTCTTT. This encodes CASSQATGVGNTEAFF.